The present T cell receptor (beta chain) was sequenced within a study of blood T cells in healthy people across ages. This CDR3 spans 14 amino acids. V lost 5 bases and J lost 4, with 12 bases in between. Germline CDR1 LNHNV, CDR2 YYDKDF (reference sequence). With a J-beta primer mix and a sample-barcoded 5' primer, a second PCR ran about 6 to 11 cycles. In TCRdb, the 5' RACE reads were re-called with MiXCR into one record per CDR3 protein. The table lists some 920,000 distinct CDR3 sequences, roughly 51% of them singletons. The clonotype comes from a woman aged 55-75 years in good health. This chain links TRBV15 with TRBJ2-1; possible D gene TRBD1, 5 bases. Sequenced material: blood. The CDR3, as DNA: TGTGCCACCAGCCTTATGGGGCCATACAATGAGCAGTTCTTC. It encodes CATSLMGPYNEQFF.